Presented here are 18 T cell receptor beta chains from one specimen sequenced in a study of regulatory T cells in long-lasting Graves disease. Arm-PCR of CDR3 regions and iRepertoire HTBI primers were used to build TCR beta libraries. MiXCR, applied by TCRdb to the multiplex PCR reads, yields one record per CDR3 protein. The sample contains hundreds of thousands of distinct CDR3 sequences, roughly a sixth of which appear only once. This sample's time point: newly diagnosed GD, antithyroid drugs for less than 3 months. There was RNA extracted from PBMCs, and the TCR library was made from it. These data were also filed under a second study, of T cells in Graves' hyperthyroidism and ophthalmopathy.

The material was peripheral blood mononuclear cells (PBMCs), obtained at new diagnosis, from a patient treated with antithyroid drugs. These receptors originate from a woman aged 35-60 years with Graves disease.

This clonotype was counted many times. The gene calls are TRBV4-1 and TRBJ1-5; no firm D call. There are 17 residues in the CDR3. Germline CDR1 MGHRA, CDR2 YSYEKL. V lost 1 base and J 5 bases, leaving 18 bases between the germline ends. The CDR3 DNA sequence: TGCGCCAGCAGCCAAGTCATTCTGAGGGCTGTGGATCAGCCCCAGCATTTT. Translated, it gives CASSQVILRAVDQPQHF.

The table lists this clonotype with many counts. The V call is TRBV6-1, the J call TRBJ2-1; perhaps TRBD2 as D (6 bases). The germline gives CDR1 MNHNS, CDR2 SASEGT. CDR3 length: 13 amino acids. Trimming pared 2 bases from V and 9 bases from J, leaving 11 bases between. This chain's CDR3 is CASSEWGVGEQFF. In DNA, the CDR3 is TGTGCCAGCAGTGAATGGGGGGTAGGTGAGCAGTTCTTC.

This clonotype was counted between two and nine times. V is TRBV29-1 and J is TRBJ1-2, with 10 positions matching TRBD1. Per the germline V gene, CDR1 is SQVTM and CDR2 is ANQGSEA. V gave up 5 bases and J gave up 0 bases; unmatched junction bases: 6. The CDR3 spans 15 residues. In nucleotides, the CDR3 is TGCAGCGTTACCGGGACAGGGGTTTCTAACTATGGCTACACCTTC. This translates into CSVTGTGVSNYGYTF. Complete variable domain (other parts from reference TRBV29-1 and TRBJ1-2): SAVISQKPSRDICQRGTSLTIQCQVDSQVTMMFWYRQQPGQSLTLIATANQGSEATYESGFVIDKFPISRPNLTFSTLTVSNMSPEDSSIYLCSVTGTGVSNYGYTFGSGTRLTVV.

The J gene is TRBJ2-2, the V gene TRBV10-2, with no clear D. CDR1 WSHSY and CDR2 SAAADI come from the germline V gene. V was clipped by 1 base and J by 1 base, with 7 bases between them. The CDR3 extends over 15 amino acids. CDR3: CASSELGMNTGELFF. The CDR3 DNA sequence: TGCGCCAGCAGTGAGTTAGGAATGAACACCGGGGAGCTGTTTTTT.

The chain couples TRBV18 to TRBJ1-4; no clear D gene. Germline CDR1 KGHSH, CDR2 LQKENI. The CDR3 has 16 residues. The ends were cut back, 1 base at V and 7 bases at J, with 16 bases in the middle. The CDR3 here is CASSPLTGTGVEKLFF. The CDR3 nucleotides read TGTGCCAGCTCACCACTGACTGGCACTGGGGTTGAAAAACTGTTTTTT.

The rearrangement joins TRBV6-1 to TRBJ1-1; D gene uncertain. The CDR3 runs 11 residues. Germline loops: CDR1 MNHNS, CDR2 SASEGT. Deletions cut 6 bases from V and 7 bases from J, with 9 bases between. The DNA of the CDR3 is TGTGCCAGCAGAAAATTGAGTGAAGCTTTCTTT. It specifies CASRKLSEAFF.

This clonotype was picked up many times. The rearrangement links TRBV18 to TRBJ2-3, with 7 positions matching TRBD2. This CDR3 region has 14 residues. V was clipped by 3 bases and J by 4 bases; unmatched bases: 4. Per germline, CDR1 KGHSH and CDR2 LQKENI. The CDR3 sequence is CASSPMGGADTQYF. CDR3 bases: TGTGCCAGCTCACCCATGGGAGGGGCAGATACGCAGTATTTT.

The rearrangement uses TRBV12-5 and TRBJ2-2, with D unresolved. Germline CDR1 and CDR2: LGHNT and FRNRAP. The CDR3 covers 12 residues. Trimming shortened V by 1 base and J by 6 bases, and 3 bases separated the two germline ends. This CDR3 is CASGLEAGELFF. The CDR3 region has the DNA TGTGCTAGTGGTTTGGAGGCCGGGGAGCTGTTTTTT.

The chain couples TRBV10-3 to TRBJ2-7; TRBD1 matches 9 bases. The CDR3 loop spans 11 amino acids. Germline trimming cut 8 bases from V and 6 bases from J; bases unmatched to any gene: 2. Germline V gives CDR1 ENHRY, CDR2 SYGVKD. Here the CDR3 DNA reads TGTGCCATCGGGACAGGGACCGAGCAGTACTTC. This sequence encodes CAIGTGTEQYF.

The genes are TRBV7-3 and TRBJ2-3; D might be TRBD2 (7 bases). Trimming left V 3 bases short and J 7 bases short, with 14 bases between. Germline CDR1 SGHTA, CDR2 FQGTGA. The CDR3 sequence is 14 residues long. The CDR3 region is CASSLGEGGYTQYF. The DNA of the CDR3 is TGTGCCAGCAGCTTGGGGGAGGGGGGGTATACGCAGTATTTT.

This clonotype was counted ten times or more. The rearrangement uses TRBV20-1 and TRBJ1-1; D uncertain. CDR1 and CDR2 (germline): DFQATT, SNEGSKA (reference sequence). The CDR3 is made up of 14 amino acids. V shed 3 bases and J shed 0 bases, with 11 bases lying between them. The CDR3 spells CSASDAGLNTEAFF. The CDR3 nucleotides read TGCAGTGCTAGTGATGCAGGTTTGAACACTGAAGCTTTCTTT.

This clonotype was found a few times. The chain joins TRBV4-1 to TRBJ2-2; D perhaps matches TRBD1 (5 bases). Germline V lookup: CDR1 MGHRA, CDR2 YSYEKL. The CDR3 has 12 amino acids. Trimming shortened V by 6 bases and J by 6 bases, and 8 bases separated the two germline ends. The CDR3 nucleotides read TGCGCCAGCAGGCCAGGGTCCGGGGAGCTGTTTTTT. Its protein is CASRPGSGELFF.

This clonotype came up a few times. V is TRBV10-2 and J is TRBJ2-3; 7 bases fit TRBD2. V lost 4 bases and J lost 6; bases outside the gene matches: 7. Per germline, CDR1 WSHSY and CDR2 SAAADI. The CDR3 totals 14 residues. DNA for the CDR3: TGCGCCAGCAGTGCCGGGGGGATGAGGGATACGCAGTATTTT. It is translated as CASSAGGMRDTQYF.

This clonotype was counted a single time. The V and J genes are TRBV6-2 or TRBV6-3 and TRBJ1-2; D is undetermined. V was clipped by 4 bases and J by 10 bases, with 13 bases between them. This CDR3 comprises 12 residues. Germline V gene data show CDR1 as MNHEY and CDR2 as SVGEGT. The CDR3 nucleotides read TGTGCCAGCAGTTCTTTGCCGGCCGACTACACCTTC. This sequence encodes CASSSLPADYTF.

This clonotype was seen only a few times. It is likely a read error, because the conserved phenylalanine at the end of the CDR3 is missing. The V call is TRBV7-3, the J call TRBJ1-1; maybe TRBD1 (5 bases). Germline V gene data show CDR1 as SGHTA and CDR2 as FQGTGA. Trimming took off 5 bases at V and 5 bases at J, with 12 bases between the two ends. The CDR3 runs to 13 residues. CDR3 in amino acids: CASSKGPGTEAFV. CDR3 nucleotide sequence: TGTGCCAGCAGCAAGGGGCCAGGGACTGAAGCTTTCGTT.

This clonotype was seen only a few times. The rearrangement joins TRBV20-1 to TRBJ1-1; D perhaps matches TRBD1 (6 bases). CDR1 and CDR2 from the germline V gene are DFQATT and SNEGSKA (reference sequence). This CDR3 is 14 amino acids long. V dropped 2 bases and J dropped 1 base, with 11 bases sitting between them. The CDR3 loop is CSARSGTPNTEAFF. The CDR3 DNA reads TGCAGTGCTAGATCCGGGACACCGAACACTGAAGCTTTCTTT.

The chain employs TRBV6-2 or TRBV6-3 and TRBJ2-7; 8 bases align to TRBD1. CDR3 size: 15 residues. From germline, CDR1 is MNHEY and CDR2 SVGEGT. Trimming took 4 bases from V and 2 from J; bases not matched to a gene: 7. The CDR3 DNA is TGTGCCAGCAGTTTTTCTAGGACAGGGACCTACGAGCAGTACTTC. Translation: CASSFSRTGTYEQYF.

The V gene is TRBV7-9, the J gene TRBJ2-1; D remains ambiguous. With 1 base removed from V and 4 bases from J, the gap between germline ends came to 5 bases. The germline CDR1 and CDR2 sequences are SEHNR and FQNEAQ (reference sequence). The CDR3 spans 13 residues. The CDR3 loop reads CASSLVDYNEQFF. For the CDR3, the DNA is TGTGCCAGCAGCTTAGTGGATTACAATGAGCAGTTCTTC.